Listed below are T cell receptor beta chains from one sample, sequenced in a study of cytomegalovirus exposure and HLA in healthy donors. Assay: immunoSEQ multiplex PCR; the TCRdb copy retains only in-frame clones and omits some. Of 250,000 to 350,000 clones in the sample, about 66% were seen once. Sequencing was performed on PBMCs. All receptors come from a female donor in good health and CMV-seronegative. The CDR3 runs from the conserved cysteine through the conserved F or W. D genes are given only for firm matches. For some rows the clone size is stated as once, few or many, or as a class when expanded; others skip it.

d_call clone_size j_call v_call cdr3_nt cdr3_aa
- once TRBJ2-3 TRBV15 TGTGCCACCAGCAGAGACAGGGGATGGGATACGCAGTATTTT CATSRDRGWDTQYF
TRBD1 - TRBJ1-2 TRBV28 TGTGCCAGCAGTTTAAGGCCAGGGGGCGCGGGTAGCTATGGCTACACCTTC CASSLRPGGAGSYGYTF
- - TRBJ1-4 TRBV4-1 TGCGCCAGCAGACAGGAGGTATCCGGGGGACTGTTTTTT CASRQEVSGGLFF
TRBD1 - TRBJ1-3 TRBV5-1 TGCGCCAGCAGCTCCCGGACAGGGACCGGAAACACCATATATTTT CASSSRTGTGNTIYF
- - TRBJ2-7 TRBV5-1 TGCGCCAGCAGCTTGGAACGGGGTCGGATGGAGCAGTACTTC CASSLERGRMEQYF
- - TRBJ1-2 TRBV29-1 TGCAGCGTTGATACCTACTTAGCTAACTATGGCTACACCTTC CSVDTYLANYGYTF
- - TRBJ2-2 TRBV30 TGTGCCTGGACTTCCACCGGGGAGCTGTTTTTT CAWTSTGELFF
- few TRBJ2-1 TRBV19 TGTGCCAGTAGTATAGCGCGGGTTATAGGCAATGAGCAGTTCTTC CASSIARVIGNEQFF
TRBD2 - TRBJ2-1 TRBV7-2 TGTGCCAGCAGCTTAGTTGGGACTAGCGGGAGCAATGAGCAGTTCTTC CASSLVGTSGSNEQFF
- once TRBJ2-7 TRBV27 TGTGCCAGCAGTTTAGGGGGCAGGGTCCACGAGCAGTACTTC CASSLGGRVHEQYF
- - TRBJ1-1 TRBV5-5 TGTGCCAGCAGCTTGGGAGTAGCTGAAGCTTTCTTT CASSLGVAEAFF
TRBD1 - TRBJ1-1 TRBV7-2 TGTGCCAGCAGCTCCCGGCACAGGGGACCTGAAGCTTTCTTT CASSSRHRGPEAFF
TRBD1 - TRBJ2-7 TRBV6-1 TGTGCCAGCAGTAGGGACAGGGGGAACTACGAGCAGTACTTC CASSRDRGNYEQYF
- once TRBJ2-1 TRBV7-9 TGTGCCAGCAGGGTAGATCGGGGGAATAGGAATGAGCAGTTCTTC CASRVDRGNRNEQFF
TRBD2 - TRBJ2-7 TRBV5-1 TGCGCCAGCAGCTTTACTAGCGTTTACGAGCAGTACTTC CASSFTSVYEQYF
TRBD2 - TRBJ2-7 TRBV6-1 TGTGCCAGCCAAAATGAGGCTAGCGGGAACTACGAGCAGTACTTC CASQNEASGNYEQYF
TRBD1 - TRBJ1-1 TRBV4-1 TGCGCCAGCAGCCAAGGACAGGGGGTGTTGAGGACTGAAGCTTTCTTT CASSQGQGVLRTEAFF
- - TRBJ2-7 TRBV9 TGTGCCAGCAGCGTAGACGAGCGGGTGACCTACGAGCAGTACTTC CASSVDERVTYEQYF
- - TRBJ1-2 TRBV6-1 TGTGCCAGCAATGCCGGGGGGCGCCAGGGCTACACCTTC CASNAGGRQGYTF
TRBD2 - TRBJ2-7 TRBV19 TGTGCCAGTAGTGCCATAGCGGGAGCGGAATACGAGCAGTACTTC CASSAIAGAEYEQYF
- - TRBJ1-1 TRBV11-3 TGTGCCAGCAGCCCCCACGGGATCACTGAAGCTTTCTTT CASSPHGITEAFF
- - TRBJ2-3 TRBV16 TGTGCCAGCAGCCAATCGAGGGATACGCAGTATTTT CASSQSRDTQYF
- - TRBJ1-3 TRBV29-1 TGCAGCGTTGGGGGTCCAGGGGTCGGAAACACCATATATTTT CSVGGPGVGNTIYF
- - TRBJ1-5 TRBV7-6 TGTGCCAGCAGCTCGACGGGGAATCAGCCCCAGCATTTT CASSSTGNQPQHF
- - TRBJ2-3 TRBV9 TGTGCCAGCAGCGTCGCGGGCCGCACAGATACGCAGTATTTT CASSVAGRTDTQYF
TRBD1 - TRBJ1-1 TRBV2 TGTGCCAGCAGTGATGGGACAGGGACCTCCGTGGGCACTGAAGCTTTCTTT CASSDGTGTSVGTEAFF
- - TRBJ2-7 TRBV28 TGTGCCAGCAGTTTTGACGGGAGTGACGACGAGCAGTACTTC CASSFDGSDDEQYF
TRBD2 - TRBJ2-2 TRBV25-1 TGTGCCATCGGCCCGGGACTAGCGACCGGGGAGCTGTTTTTT CAIGPGLATGELFF
TRBD2 - TRBJ2-3 TRBV19 TGTGCCAGTAGTATTGTCGGGACTAGCGGGAGGCGGGGAGATACGCAGTATTTT CASSIVGTSGRRGDTQYF
TRBD1 few TRBJ1-1 TRBV7-2 TGTGCCAGCAGCCGTCGGACAGGGGAAGCTTTCTTT CASSRRTGEAFF
- few TRBJ1-2 TRBV6-1 TGTGCCAGCAGTGAATTTTTTCAGGGGCCGGGATATGGCTACACCTTC CASSEFFQGPGYGYTF
- - TRBJ2-3 TRBV7-6 TGTGCCAGCAGCTTAGGGTGGACTAAATCCACAGATACGCAGTATTTT CASSLGWTKSTDTQYF
- - TRBJ1-6 TRBV9 TGTGCCAGCAGCGTAGTCGAGGAGGAAGAGAATAATTCACCCCTCCACTTT CASSVVEEEENNSPLHF
TRBD1 - TRBJ2-2 TRBV7-6 TGTGCCACCACAGGGGAGTGGGATAGCACCGGGGAGCTGTTTTTT CATTGEWDSTGELFF
- - TRBJ2-7 TRBV10-2 TGCGCCAGCAGTGAGCCATCCTACGAGCAGTACTTC CASSEPSYEQYF
- - TRBJ2-5 TRBV20-1 TGCAGTGCTGGGGCAGGGGAGACCCAGTACTTC CSAGAGETQYF
- - TRBJ2-1 TRBV7-2 TGTGCCAGCAGCTTATATAGCGGAGAGGGGAATGAGCAGTTCTTC CASSLYSGEGNEQFF
TRBD1 once TRBJ1-1 TRBV7-6 TGTGCCAGCAGCGCGAGACAGGGGGAGAACACTGAAGCTTTCTTT CASSARQGENTEAFF
TRBD1 - TRBJ1-2 TRBV11-2 TGTGCCAGCAGCTCCTACACAGGGGGGTATGGCTACACCTTC CASSSYTGGYGYTF
- - TRBJ1-2 TRBV27 TGTGCCAGCAGCCGAGACTCACGAAACTATGGCTACACCTTC CASSRDSRNYGYTF
- - TRBJ2-2 TRBV11-2 TGTGCCAGCAGCTTAATCAGGGAAGCCGGGGAGCTGTTTTTT CASSLIREAGELFF
TRBD1 - TRBJ2-5 TRBV5-6 TGTGCCAGCAGCCCGTCCGGGACAGGGGGGAGAGAGACCCAGTACTTC CASSPSGTGGRETQYF
- - TRBJ2-3 TRBV21-1 TGTGCCAGCAGTGTGGTAGCGAGCTACACAGATACGCAGTATTTT CASSVVASYTDTQYF
- - TRBJ2-5 TRBV7-9 TGTGCCAGCAGCTTAACAGCCCCAACCCAAGAGACCCAGTACTTC CASSLTAPTQETQYF
TRBD2 - TRBJ2-1 TRBV9 TGTGCCAGCAGCGTAGAAGCGGGAGGCAGGTACGATGAGCAGTTCTTC CASSVEAGGRYDEQFF
- - TRBJ2-5 TRBV9 TGTGCCAGCAGCGTAGCCCCTTCAGAGACCCAGTACTTC CASSVAPSETQYF
- - TRBJ2-6 TRBV5-1 TGCGCCAGCAGCCCTGGGGCGACCGGGGCCAACGTCCTGACTTTC CASSPGATGANVLTF
- few TRBJ2-1 TRBV4-2 TGTGCCAGCAGCCAAGCCTCCGGAGACTCCTACAATGAGCAGTTCTTC CASSQASGDSYNEQFF
TRBD2 - TRBJ2-7 TRBV27 TGTGCCAGCAGCCTCGGGACTAGCGGGAGGTCCTACGAGCAGTACTTC CASSLGTSGRSYEQYF
- - TRBJ2-1 TRBV7-2 TGTGCCAGCAGCTTAGTCGCTGGCGGGATGGTATACAATGAGCAGTTCTTC CASSLVAGGMVYNEQFF
TRBD2 - TRBJ2-1 TRBV5-1 TGCGCCAGCAGCACCCCTAGCGGGAGGAGTAAAAATGAGCAGTTCTTC CASSTPSGRSKNEQFF
- - TRBJ1-1 TRBV11-2 TGTGCCAGCAGCTTAGGATCTTCTGTGGGGGGAGAAGCTTTCTTT CASSLGSSVGGEAFF
- - TRBJ2-1 TRBV20-1 TGCAGTGTACTAGTCTACAATGAGCAGTTCTTC CSVLVYNEQFF
TRBD1 - TRBJ2-7 TRBV5-4 TGTGCCAGCAGCCCGGACAGGGGACTGCTCCAGCAGTACTTC CASSPDRGLLQQYF
TRBD2 few TRBJ2-3 TRBV7-2 TGTGCCAGCAGCCCGGGACTAGCCGCAGATACGCAGTATTTT CASSPGLAADTQYF